This entry concerns a single T cell receptor beta chain. Its specificity is not known. Treatment described: 15 to 20 received Ad26.COV2.S at low or high dose, single or two shots; about 5 received placebo; per-sample allocation not given. Samples were taken on day 63 after the first vaccine or placebo injection. This adult donor, from Boston, was 18-55 years old. This CDR3 spans 14 amino acids. The V gene end was trimmed by 11 bases and the J gene end by 0 bases; junction bases not matched to a gene: 9. Germline V gives CDR1 MNHEY, CDR2 SVGAGI. The data belong to a study of Ad26.COV2.S vaccination and SARS-CoV-2 variants. Study information: The donor was enrolled in the Ad26.COV2.S arm of the COV1001 trial. Doses of Ad26.COV2.S were injected into muscle once or twice, 56 days apart.

Assay: immunoSEQ multiplex PCR; the TCRdb copy retains only in-frame clones and omits some. The repertoire holds under 550,000 clones, with 70% to 90% as singletons. Notes on the study in general: Reports say spike-specific CD8+ and CD4+ T cell responses covered substantial breadth after vaccination.

This receptor was taken from a person between 18 and 59 years old who received the Ad26.COV2.S COVID-19 vaccine or a placebo. The genes are TRBV6-5 and TRBJ2-7, with 8 bases fitting TRBD2. This material consisted of peripheral blood, taken in a trial of Ad26.COV2.S vaccine versus placebo. The CDR3 reads CAGSGTSDSYEQYF. Here the CDR3 DNA reads TGTGCCGGAAGCGGGACTAGTGACTCCTACGAGCAGTACTTC.